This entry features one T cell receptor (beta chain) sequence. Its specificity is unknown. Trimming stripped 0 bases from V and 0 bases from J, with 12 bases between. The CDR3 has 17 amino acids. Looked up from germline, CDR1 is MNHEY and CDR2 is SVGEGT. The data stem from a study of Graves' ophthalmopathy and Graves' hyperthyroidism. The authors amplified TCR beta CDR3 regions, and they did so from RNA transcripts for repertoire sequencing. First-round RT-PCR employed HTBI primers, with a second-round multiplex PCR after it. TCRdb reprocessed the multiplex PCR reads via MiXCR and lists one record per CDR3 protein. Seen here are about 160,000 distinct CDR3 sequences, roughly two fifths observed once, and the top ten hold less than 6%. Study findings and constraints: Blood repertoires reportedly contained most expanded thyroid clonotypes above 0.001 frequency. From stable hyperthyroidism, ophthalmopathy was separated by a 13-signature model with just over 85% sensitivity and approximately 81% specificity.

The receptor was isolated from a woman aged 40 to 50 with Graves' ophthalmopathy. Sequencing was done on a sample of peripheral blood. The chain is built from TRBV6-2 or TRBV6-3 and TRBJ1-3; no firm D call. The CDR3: CASSYSTRDPSGNTIYF. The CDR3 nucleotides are TGTGCCAGCAGTTACTCGACGCGGGATCCCTCTGGAAACACCATATATTTT.